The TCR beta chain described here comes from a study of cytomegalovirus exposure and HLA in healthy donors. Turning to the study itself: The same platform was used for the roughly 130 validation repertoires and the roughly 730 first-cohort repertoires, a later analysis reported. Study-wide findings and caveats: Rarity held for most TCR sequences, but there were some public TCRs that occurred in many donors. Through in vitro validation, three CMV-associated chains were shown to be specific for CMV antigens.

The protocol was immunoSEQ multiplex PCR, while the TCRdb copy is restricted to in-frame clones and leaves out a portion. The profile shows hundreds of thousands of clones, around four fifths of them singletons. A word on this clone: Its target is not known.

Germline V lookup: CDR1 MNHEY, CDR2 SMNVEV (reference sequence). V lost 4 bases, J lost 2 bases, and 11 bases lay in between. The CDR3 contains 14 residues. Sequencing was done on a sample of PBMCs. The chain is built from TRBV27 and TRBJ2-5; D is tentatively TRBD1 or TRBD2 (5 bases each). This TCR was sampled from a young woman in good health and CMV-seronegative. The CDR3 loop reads CASSWRAGQETQYF. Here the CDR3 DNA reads TGTGCCAGCAGTTGGCGGGCAGGGCAAGAGACCCAGTACTTC.